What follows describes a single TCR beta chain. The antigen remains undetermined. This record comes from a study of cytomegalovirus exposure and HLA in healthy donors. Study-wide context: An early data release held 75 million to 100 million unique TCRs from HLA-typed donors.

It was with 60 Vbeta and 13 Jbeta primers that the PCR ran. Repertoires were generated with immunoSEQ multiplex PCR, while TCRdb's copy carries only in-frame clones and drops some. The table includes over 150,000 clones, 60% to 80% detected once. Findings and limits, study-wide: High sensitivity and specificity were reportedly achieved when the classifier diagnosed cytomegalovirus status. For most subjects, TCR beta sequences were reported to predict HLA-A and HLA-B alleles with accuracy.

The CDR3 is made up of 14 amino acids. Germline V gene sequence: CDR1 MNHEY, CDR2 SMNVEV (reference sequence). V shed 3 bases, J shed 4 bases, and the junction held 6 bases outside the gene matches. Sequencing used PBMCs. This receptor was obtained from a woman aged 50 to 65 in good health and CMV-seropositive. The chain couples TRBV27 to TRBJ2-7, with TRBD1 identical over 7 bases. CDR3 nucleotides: TGTGCCAGCAGTTTCGGACAGGATGGATACGAGCAGTACTTC. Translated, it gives CASSFGQDGYEQYF.